A single sample gave rise to the 5 T cell receptor beta chains below, sequenced in a study of T cell responses to AZD1222 COVID-19 vaccine. The data were produced by immunoSEQ multiplex PCR, yet TCRdb's version contains in-frame clones alone and is incomplete. The sample includes about 120,000 clones, 85% to 90% seen only once; the top ten take 8.4%. This sample comprised peripheral blood, obtained on day 0 of AZD1222 vaccination. The receptors here all came from an adult in good health.

The CDR3 DNA reads TGTGCCAGCAGTCCACTCGGGGACAGGGGGAAAGGAAAACTGTTTTTT. This encodes CASSPLGDRGKGKLFF. The V call is TRBV27, the J call TRBJ1-4; 11 positions match TRBD1. Losses at the gene ends were 5 bases for V and 10 bases for J; bases not matched to a gene: 12. The CDR3 has 16 residues. Germline V lookup: CDR1 MNHEY, CDR2 SMNVEV (reference sequence).

J is TRBJ1-2 and V is TRBV14; the match to TRBD1 covers 7 bases. V lost 9 bases, J lost 5 bases, and 0 bases stayed unmatched. Germline V gene sequence: CDR1 SGHDN, CDR2 FVKESK. The CDR3 spans 10 residues. The CDR3 region is CARTGYGYTF. For the CDR3, the DNA is TGTGCCAGGACAGGGTATGGCTACACCTTC.

V usage is TRBV7-9 and J usage is TRBJ2-1; 11 positions match TRBD2. Trimming took 2 bases from V and 0 from J; bases not matched to a gene: 3. From germline, CDR1 is SEHNR and CDR2 FQNEAQ (reference sequence). CDR3 length: 17 residues. CDR3 coding DNA: TGTGCCAGCAGCTTAAGACTAGCGGGGAGCTCCTACAATGAGCAGTTCTTC. This translates into CASSLRLAGSSYNEQFF.

The gene calls are TRBV28 and TRBJ1-3; no clear D gene. The CDR3 is made up of 13 amino acids. V was cut by 6 bases and J by 0 bases, with 6 bases left in between. Per the germline V gene, CDR1 is MDHEN and CDR2 is SYDVKM. The chain's CDR3 is CASRARSGNTIYF. The CDR3 coding sequence is TGTGCCAGCAGGGCCCGCTCTGGAAACACCATATATTTT.

The V gene is TRBV5-6, the J gene TRBJ1-5; D possibly corresponds to TRBD1 (5 bases). The CDR3 consists of 15 residues. Trimming pared 2 bases from V and 1 base from J, leaving 10 bases between. The germline gives CDR1 SGHDT, CDR2 YYEEEE. The CDR3 nucleotides are TGTGCCAGCAGCTTCAGCAGGGTCAGCAATCAGCCCCAGCATTTT. Translating gives CASSFSRVSNQPQHF.